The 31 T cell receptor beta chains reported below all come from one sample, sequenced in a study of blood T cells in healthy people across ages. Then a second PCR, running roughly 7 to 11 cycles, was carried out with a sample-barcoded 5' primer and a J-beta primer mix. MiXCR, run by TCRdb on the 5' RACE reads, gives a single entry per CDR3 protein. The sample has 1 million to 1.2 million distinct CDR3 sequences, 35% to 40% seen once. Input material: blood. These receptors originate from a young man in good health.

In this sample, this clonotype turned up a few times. This CDR3 reads CSAVSTSGGFSYNEQFF. The CDR3 nucleotides are TGCAGTGCCGTCTCGACTAGCGGGGGGTTCTCCTACAATGAGCAGTTCTTC. The chain uses TRBV20-1 and TRBJ2-1; 13 nucleotides agree with TRBD2. The germline CDR1 and CDR2 sequences are DFQATT and SNEGSKA (reference sequence). V trimming: 6 bases; J trimming: 0 bases; junction bases outside the gene matches: 8. The CDR3 has 17 residues.

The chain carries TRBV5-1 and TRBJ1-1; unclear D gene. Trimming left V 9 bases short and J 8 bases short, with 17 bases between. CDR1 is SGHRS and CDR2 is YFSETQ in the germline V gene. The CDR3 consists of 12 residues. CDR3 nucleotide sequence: TGCGCCACCATCTTAATGGGCGCCGAAGCTTTCTTT. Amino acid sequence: CATILMGAEAFF.

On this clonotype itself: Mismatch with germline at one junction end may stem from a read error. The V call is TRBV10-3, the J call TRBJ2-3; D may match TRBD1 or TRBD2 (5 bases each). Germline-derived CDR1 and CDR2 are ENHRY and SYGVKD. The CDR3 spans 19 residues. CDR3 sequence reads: CATSEPTNPGPAVPDTQYF. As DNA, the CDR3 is TGTGCCACCAGTGAGCCGACAAATCCGGGACCAGCGGTACCAGATACGCAGTATTTT.

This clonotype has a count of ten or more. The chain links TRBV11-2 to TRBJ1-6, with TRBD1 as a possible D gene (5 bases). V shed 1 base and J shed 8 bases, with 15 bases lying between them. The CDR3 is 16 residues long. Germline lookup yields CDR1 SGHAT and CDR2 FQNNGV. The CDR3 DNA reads TGTGCCAGCAGCTTAGGTGGTGTCAGGGTACATTCACCCCTCCACTTT. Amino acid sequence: CASSLGGVRVHSPLHF.

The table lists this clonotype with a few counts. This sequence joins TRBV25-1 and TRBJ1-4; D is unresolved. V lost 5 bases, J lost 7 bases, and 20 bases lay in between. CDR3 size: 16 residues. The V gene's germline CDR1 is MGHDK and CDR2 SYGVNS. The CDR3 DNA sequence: TGTGCCAGCAGTCCCCGTGGGAGGCAGAGTCTTGAAAAACTGTTTTTT. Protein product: CASSPRGRQSLEKLFF.

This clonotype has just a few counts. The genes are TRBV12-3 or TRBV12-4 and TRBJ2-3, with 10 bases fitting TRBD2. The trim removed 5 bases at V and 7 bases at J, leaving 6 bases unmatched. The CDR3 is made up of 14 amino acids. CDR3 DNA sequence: TGTGCCAGCAGTCCCGGACTAGCGGCTAATACGCAGTATTTT. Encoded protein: CASSPGLAANTQYF.

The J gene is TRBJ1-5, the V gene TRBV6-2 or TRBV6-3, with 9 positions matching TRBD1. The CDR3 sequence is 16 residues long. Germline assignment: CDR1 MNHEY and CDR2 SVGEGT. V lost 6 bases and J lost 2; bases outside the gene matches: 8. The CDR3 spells CASRLTGGAGNQPQHF. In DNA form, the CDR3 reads TGTGCCAGCAGACTCACAGGGGGCGCAGGCAATCAGCCCCAGCATTTT.

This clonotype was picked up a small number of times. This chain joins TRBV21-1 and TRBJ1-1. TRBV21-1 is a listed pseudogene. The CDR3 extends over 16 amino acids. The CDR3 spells CASRSGGRKRNTEAFF. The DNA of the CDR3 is TGTGCCAGCAGATCCGGGGGGAGGAAAAGGAACACTGAAGCTTTCTTT.

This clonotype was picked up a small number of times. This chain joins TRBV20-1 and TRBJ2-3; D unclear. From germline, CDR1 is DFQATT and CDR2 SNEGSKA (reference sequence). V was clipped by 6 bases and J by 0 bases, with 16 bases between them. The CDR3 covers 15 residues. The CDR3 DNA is TGCAGTGCCCCAGTTTCTGGCCGAAGCACAGATACGCAGTATTTT. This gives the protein CSAPVSGRSTDTQYF.

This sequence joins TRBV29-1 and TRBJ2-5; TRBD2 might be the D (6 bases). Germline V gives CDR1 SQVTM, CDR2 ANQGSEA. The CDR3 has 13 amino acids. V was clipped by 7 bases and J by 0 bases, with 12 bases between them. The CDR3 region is CSAAGRYQETQYF. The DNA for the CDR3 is TGCAGCGCAGCTGGGAGGTACCAAGAGACCCAGTACTTC. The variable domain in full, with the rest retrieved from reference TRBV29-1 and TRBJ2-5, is SAVISQKPSRDICQRGTSLTIQCQVDSQVTMMFWYRQQPGQSLTLIATANQGSEATYESGFVIDKFPISRPNLTFSTLTVSNMSPEDSSIYLCSAAGRYQETQYFGPGTRLLVL.

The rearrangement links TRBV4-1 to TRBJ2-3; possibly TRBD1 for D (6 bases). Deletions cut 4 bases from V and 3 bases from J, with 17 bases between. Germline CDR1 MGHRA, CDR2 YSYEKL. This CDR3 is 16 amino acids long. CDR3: CASSPRMGQLTDTQYF. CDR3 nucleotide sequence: TGCGCCAGCAGCCCAAGGATGGGACAACTTACAGATACGCAGTATTTT.

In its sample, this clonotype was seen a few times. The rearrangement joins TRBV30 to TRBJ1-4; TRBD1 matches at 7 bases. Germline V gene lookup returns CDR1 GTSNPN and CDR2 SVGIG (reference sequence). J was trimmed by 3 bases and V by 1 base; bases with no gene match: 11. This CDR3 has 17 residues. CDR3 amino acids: CAWSGVTGNGANEKLFF. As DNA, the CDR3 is TGTGCCTGGAGTGGGGTGACAGGGAACGGAGCTAATGAAAAACTGTTTTTT.

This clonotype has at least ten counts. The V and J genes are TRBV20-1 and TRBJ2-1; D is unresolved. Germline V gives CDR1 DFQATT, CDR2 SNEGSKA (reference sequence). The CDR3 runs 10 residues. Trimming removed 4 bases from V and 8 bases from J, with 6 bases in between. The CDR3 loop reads CSATGDEQFF. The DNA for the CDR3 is TGCAGTGCTACCGGAGATGAGCAGTTCTTC.

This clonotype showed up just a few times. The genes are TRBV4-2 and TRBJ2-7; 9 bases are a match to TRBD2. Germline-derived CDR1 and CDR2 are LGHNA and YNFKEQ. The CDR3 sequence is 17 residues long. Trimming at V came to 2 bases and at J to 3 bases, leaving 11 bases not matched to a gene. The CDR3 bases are TGTGCCAGCAGCCAACCTCTTCCTAGCGGGGTCGTCTACGAGCAGTACTTC. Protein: CASSQPLPSGVVYEQYF.

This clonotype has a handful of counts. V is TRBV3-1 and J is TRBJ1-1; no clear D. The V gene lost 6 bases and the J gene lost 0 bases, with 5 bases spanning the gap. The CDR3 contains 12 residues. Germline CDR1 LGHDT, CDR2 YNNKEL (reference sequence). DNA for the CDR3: TGTGCCAGCAGTCATCTGAACACTGAAGCTTTCTTT. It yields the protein CASSHLNTEAFF.

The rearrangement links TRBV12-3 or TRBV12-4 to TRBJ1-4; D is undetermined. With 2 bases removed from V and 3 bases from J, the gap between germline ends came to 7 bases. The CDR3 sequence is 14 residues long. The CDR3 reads CASSLRQANEKLFF. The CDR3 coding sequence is TGTGCCAGCAGTTTAAGGCAGGCTAATGAAAAACTGTTTTTT.

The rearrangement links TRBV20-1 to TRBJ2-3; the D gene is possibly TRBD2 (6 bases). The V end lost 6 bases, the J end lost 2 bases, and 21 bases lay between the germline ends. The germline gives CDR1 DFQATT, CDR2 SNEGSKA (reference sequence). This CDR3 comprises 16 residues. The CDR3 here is CSAREVSGDLTDTQYF. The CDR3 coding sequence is TGCAGTGCCCGAGAAGTTAGCGGCGACCTCACAGATACGCAGTATTTT.

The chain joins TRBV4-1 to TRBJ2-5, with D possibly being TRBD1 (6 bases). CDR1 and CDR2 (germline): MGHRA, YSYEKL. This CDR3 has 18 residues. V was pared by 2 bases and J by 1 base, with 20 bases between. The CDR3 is CASSQFMQGLASQETQYF. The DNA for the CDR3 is TGCGCCAGCAGCCAATTTATGCAGGGGCTGGCTTCCCAAGAGACCCAGTACTTC.

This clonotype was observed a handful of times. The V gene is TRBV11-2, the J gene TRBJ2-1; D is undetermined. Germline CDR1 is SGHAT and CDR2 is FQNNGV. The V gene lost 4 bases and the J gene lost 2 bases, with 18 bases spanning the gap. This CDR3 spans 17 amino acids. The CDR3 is CASSSNSGPVPYNEQFF. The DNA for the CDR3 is TGTGCCAGCAGCTCCAATTCCGGGCCAGTACCCTACAATGAGCAGTTCTTC. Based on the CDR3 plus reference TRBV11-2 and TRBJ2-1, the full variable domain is EAGVAQSPRYKIIEKRQSVAFWCNPISGHATLYWYQQILGQGPKLLIQFQNNGVVDDSQLPKDRFSAERLKGVDSTLKIQPAKLEDSAVYLCASSSNSGPVPYNEQFFGPGTRLTVL.

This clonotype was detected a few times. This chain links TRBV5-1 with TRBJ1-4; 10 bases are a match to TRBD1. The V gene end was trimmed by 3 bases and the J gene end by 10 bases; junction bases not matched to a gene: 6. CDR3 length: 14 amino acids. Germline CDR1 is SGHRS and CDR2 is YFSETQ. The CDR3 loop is CASSSGTGEVKLFF. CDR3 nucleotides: TGCGCCAGCAGCTCCGGGACAGGGGAGGTAAAACTGTTTTTT.

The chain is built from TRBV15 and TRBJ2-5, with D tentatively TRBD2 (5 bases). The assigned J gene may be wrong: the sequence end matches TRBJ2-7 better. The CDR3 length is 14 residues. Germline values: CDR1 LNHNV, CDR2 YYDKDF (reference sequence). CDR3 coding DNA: TGTGCCACCAGCAAAGACACGGGGACCTACGAGCAGTACTTC. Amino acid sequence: CATSKDTGTYEQYF.

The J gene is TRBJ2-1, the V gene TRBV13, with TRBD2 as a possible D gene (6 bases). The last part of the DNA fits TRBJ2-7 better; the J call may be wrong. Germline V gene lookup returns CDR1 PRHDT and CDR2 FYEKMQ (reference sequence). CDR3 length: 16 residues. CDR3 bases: TGTGCCAGCAGCCCGCCCCGGGGGAGCTCCTACAATGAGCAGTACTTC. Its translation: CASSPPRGSSYNEQYF.

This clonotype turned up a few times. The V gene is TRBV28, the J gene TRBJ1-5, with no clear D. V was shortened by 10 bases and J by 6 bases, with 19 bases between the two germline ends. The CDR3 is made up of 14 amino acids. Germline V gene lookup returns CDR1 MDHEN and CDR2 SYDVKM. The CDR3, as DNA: TGTGCCACCGTAGGGCGGGGTGGTGTTCAGCCCCAGCATTTT. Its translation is CATVGRGGVQPQHF.

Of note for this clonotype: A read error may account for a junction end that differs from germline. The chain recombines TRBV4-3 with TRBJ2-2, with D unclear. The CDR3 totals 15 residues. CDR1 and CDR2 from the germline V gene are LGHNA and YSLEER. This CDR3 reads CASSLGPANAGELFF. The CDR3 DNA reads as TGCGCCAGCAGTCTCGGACCGGCGAACGCCGGGGAGCTGTTTTTT.

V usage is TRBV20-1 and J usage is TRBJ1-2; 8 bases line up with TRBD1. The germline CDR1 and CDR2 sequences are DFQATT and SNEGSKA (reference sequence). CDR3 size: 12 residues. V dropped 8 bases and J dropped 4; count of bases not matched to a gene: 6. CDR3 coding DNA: TGCAGTAATTGCAGGGGGCTCTATGGCTACACCTTC. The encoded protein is CSNCRGLYGYTF.

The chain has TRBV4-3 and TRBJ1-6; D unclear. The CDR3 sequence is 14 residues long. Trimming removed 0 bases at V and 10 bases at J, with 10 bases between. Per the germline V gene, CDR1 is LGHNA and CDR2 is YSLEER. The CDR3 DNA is TGCGCCAGCAGCCAAGAGGATTGGAACTCACCCCTCCACTTT. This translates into CASSQEDWNSPLHF.

The DNA for the CDR3 is TGCAGCGTTGGGGGGGGGGGCGGATCTTCTGAGTTCAATGAGCAGTTCTTC. Encoded protein: CSVGGGGGSSEFNEQFF. The chain has TRBV29-1 and TRBJ2-1, with D possibly being TRBD2 (7 bases). CDR3 length equals 17 residues. Germline V CDR1 and CDR2: SQVTM, ANQGSEA. V shed 4 bases and J shed 6 bases, with 25 bases lying between them.

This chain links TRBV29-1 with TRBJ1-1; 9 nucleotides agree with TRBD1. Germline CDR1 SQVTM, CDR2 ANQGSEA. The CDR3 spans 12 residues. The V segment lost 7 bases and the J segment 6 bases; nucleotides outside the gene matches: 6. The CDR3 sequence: CSATGQGSEAFF. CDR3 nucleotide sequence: TGCAGCGCGACAGGACAGGGGTCTGAAGCTTTCTTT.

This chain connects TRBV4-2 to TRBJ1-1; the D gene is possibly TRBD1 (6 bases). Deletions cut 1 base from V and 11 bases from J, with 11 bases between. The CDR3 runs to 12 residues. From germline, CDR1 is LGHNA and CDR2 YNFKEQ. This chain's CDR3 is CASSQGDMKAFF. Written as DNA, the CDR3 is TGTGCCAGCAGCCAAGGGGACATGAAGGCTTTCTTT.

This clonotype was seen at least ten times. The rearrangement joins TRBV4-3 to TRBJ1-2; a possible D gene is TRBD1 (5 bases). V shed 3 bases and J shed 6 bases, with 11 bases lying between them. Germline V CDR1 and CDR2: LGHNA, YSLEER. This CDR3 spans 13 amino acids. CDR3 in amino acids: CASSQQGHDGYTF. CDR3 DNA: TGCGCCAGCAGCCAGCAAGGACACGATGGCTACACCTTC.

The CDR3 sequence is CASSFVRLAGIYTDTQYF. DNA of the CDR3: TGTGCCAGCAGTTTTGTTCGACTAGCGGGAATTTATACAGATACGCAGTATTTT. The genes are TRBV12-3 or TRBV12-4 and TRBJ2-3, with TRBD2 identical over 11 bases. V gave up 3 bases and J gave up 3 bases; unmatched junction bases: 11. This CDR3 spans 18 amino acids.